The clone carrying this T cell receptor beta chain was observed a handful of times. This entry is derived from a study of T cell responses to AZD1222 COVID-19 vaccine. Only in-frame clones appear in the TCRdb table, and some are missing; sequencing was by immunoSEQ multiplex PCR. The table shows around 140,000 clones, with 92% occurring only once. Germline V gene lookup returns CDR1 LGHDT and CDR2 YNNKEL (reference sequence). With 4 bases removed from V and 1 base from J, the gap between germline ends came to 10 bases. The CDR3 runs to 14 residues. The clonotype was recovered from an adult who received the AZD1222 COVID-19 vaccine. The source material was peripheral blood, sampled 28 days after the second AZD1222 dose. The V call is TRBV3-1 (or the pseudogene TRBV3-2), the J call TRBJ1-1, with D maybe TRBD1 (6 bases). The CDR3 nucleotides are TGTGCCAGCAGCCTGACAGGAGGGAACACTGAAGCTTTCTTT. It is translated as CASSLTGGNTEAFF.